This T cell receptor beta chain was captured in a study of cytomegalovirus exposure and HLA in healthy donors. The CDR3 has 14 residues. V was clipped by 0 bases and J by 8 bases, with 14 bases between them. Germline V CDR1 and CDR2: SGDLS, YYNGEE. Comment on this clone: Its antigen is unidentified.

Researchers ran the PCR with 60 Vbeta and 13 Jbeta primers. Sequencing used immunoSEQ multiplex PCR; TCRdb keeps in-frame clones, though not all of them. In the table there are about 51,000 clones, around 82% of which are singletons. Study findings and constraints: In vitro testing confirmed a few CMV-associated chains as specific for CMV antigens.

The sample consisted of PBMCs. V and J are TRBV9 and TRBJ1-2; D call uncertain. This clonotype was sampled from a boy aged 5 to 17 in good health and CMV-seropositive. The CDR3 region has the DNA TGTGCCAGCAGCGTAGGGTCGGTTGCGCGCGGCTACACCTTC. Residues: CASSVGSVARGYTF.